Below, one TCR beta chain is given with its context. The ends were cut back, 0 bases at V and 8 bases at J, with 7 bases in the middle. The CDR3 is 12 amino acids. Germline CDR1 is SGHVS and CDR2 is FNYEAQ. This entry belongs to a study of cytomegalovirus exposure and HLA in healthy donors. The study ran its PCR with 60 Vbeta and 13 Jbeta primers. Sequencing used immunoSEQ multiplex PCR; TCRdb keeps in-frame clones, though not all of them. The profile covers approximately 140,000 clones, with about three quarters appearing a single time and 1.3% taken by the ten largest. J is TRBJ1-2 and V is TRBV7-6, with D unresolved. The sample consisted of PBMCs. This TCR derives from a woman between 40 and 55 years old in good health and CMV-seronegative. The CDR3 region has the DNA TGTGCCAGCAGCTTAGCGGGCTCAGGCTACACCTTC. As protein: CASSLAGSGYTF.